This paragraph covers one TCR beta chain sequence. Its cognate antigen is unknown. At collection, donors were nominally healthy, but unrecorded immune exposures were probable. This sample is drawn from a study of cytomegalovirus exposure and HLA in healthy donors. Study results and caveats: Sequencing depth roughly uniform across donors was assumed in presence/absence analyses.

This CDR3 region has 13 residues. Germline loops: CDR1 SGHDT, CDR2 YYEEEE. Between the trimmed V and J ends, which lost 4 bases and 2 bases, there was a span of 10 bases. PCR used 60 Vbeta primers and 13 Jbeta primers. Clones were sequenced by immunoSEQ multiplex PCR, and TCRdb holds only the in-frame ones, with some missing. The sample lists about 120,000 clones; approximately 80% were seen once. Sequenced sample: PBMCs. The chain carries TRBV5-6 and TRBJ2-7; possibly TRBD1 for D (5 bases). This sequence originates from a man in his forties in good health and CMV-seronegative. The DNA for the CDR3 is TGTGCCAGCAGCCATGACAGCCCCTACGAGCAGTACTTC. This codes for CASSHDSPYEQYF.